This T cell receptor (beta chain) was retrieved from a study of T cell changes during pregnancy in multiple sclerosis. TCRdb keeps only in-frame clones here, not all; method: immunoSEQ multiplex PCR. The sample has over 90,000 clones, 90% seen once. Trimming cost V 0 bases and J 6 bases; bases outside gene matches: 5. This CDR3 has 14 residues. In germline, CDR1 is GTSNPN, CDR2 SVGIG (reference sequence). The origin of this receptor is a female donor in good health, enrolled as a control in a pregnancy study. The chain combines TRBV30 with TRBJ2-3; 8 bases fit TRBD1. The sample here was peripheral blood, taken in the second trimester of pregnancy. CDR3 amino acids: CAWSVQGAKDTQYF. The CDR3 nucleotides read TGTGCCTGGAGTGTCCAGGGGGCGAAGGATACGCAGTATTTT.